Each of the 32 T cell receptor beta chains below was sequenced from the same sample in a study of blood T cell repertoires in COVID-19. Sequencing was performed with immunoSEQ multiplex PCR; in TCRdb, only in-frame clones are kept and a portion is missing. Counted here are 170,000 or so clones, roughly 88% occurring once; the ten biggest clones make up 7%. Source material: peripheral blood. These receptors all stem from a woman aged 40 to 55 with COVID-19, enrolled during active disease.

This clone was seen just once. The rearrangement joins TRBV6-5 to TRBJ1-2; 9 bases are a match to TRBD1. The trim removed 6 bases at V and 6 bases at J, leaving 11 bases unmatched. Germline assignment: CDR1 MNHEY and CDR2 SVGAGI. The CDR3 is 15 residues long. The DNA for the CDR3 is TGTGCCAGCAGGGATATGACAGGGGGATTAGATGGCTACACCTTC. Its translation is CASRDMTGGLDGYTF.

This clone was seen a handful of times. The chain combines TRBV15 with TRBJ1-5; 7 nucleotides agree with TRBD1. The ends lost 5 bases at V and 0 bases at J; junction bases unmatched: 7. The germline gives CDR1 LNHNV, CDR2 YYDKDF (reference sequence). The length of the CDR3 is 16 residues. This CDR3 is CATSSGGSYSNQPQHF. The CDR3 DNA reads TGTGCCACCAGCTCAGGGGGTAGCTATAGCAATCAGCCCCAGCATTTT.

The genes are TRBV29-1 and TRBJ2-7, with 9 bases fitting TRBD1. The J segment lost 2 bases and the V segment lost 3 bases, leaving 5 bases of the junction unmatched. Germline lookup yields CDR1 SQVTM and CDR2 ANQGSEA. This CDR3 is 14 amino acids long. CDR3 amino acids: CSVDGTGKAYEQYF. Here the CDR3 DNA reads TGCAGCGTTGACGGGACAGGGAAAGCCTACGAGCAGTACTTC.

The chain joins TRBV12-3 or TRBV12-4 to TRBJ2-5, with TRBD2 as a possible D gene (5 bases). The CDR3 runs to 13 residues. The ends were cut back, 6 bases at V and 5 bases at J, with 13 bases in the middle. The CDR3 sequence is CASSSQWEETQYF. As DNA, the CDR3 is TGTGCCAGCAGCTCCCAGTGGGAGGAGACCCAGTACTTC.

This clone was picked up one time. The J gene is TRBJ2-2, the V gene TRBV6-5; 8 positions match TRBD2. The V and J ends lost 3 bases and 2 bases, in that order; junction bases with no gene match: 2. The CDR3 has 15 amino acids. Germline V gene data show CDR1 as MNHEY and CDR2 as SVGAGI. The CDR3 DNA reads TGTGCCAGCAGTTATAGCGGGGCCAACACCGGGGAGCTGTTTTTT. It specifies CASSYSGANTGELFF.

As concerns this clone: At the DNA level, this CDR3 is encoded by other sequences in the same sample as well. The chain recombines TRBV6-4 with TRBJ2-1; the D gene is possibly TRBD2 (6 bases). In germline, CDR1 is MRHNA, CDR2 SNTAGT. This CDR3 has 15 amino acids. V lost 0 bases, J lost 0 bases, and 6 bases lay in between. CDR3: CASSDSSGSYNEQFF. CDR3 bases: TGTGCCAGCAGTGACTCTAGCGGCTCCTACAATGAGCAGTTCTTC.

This sequence joins TRBV15 and TRBJ1-1; possibly TRBD1 for D (5 bases). Trimming pared 2 bases from V and 5 bases from J, leaving 18 bases between. The CDR3 runs to 16 residues. Germline CDR1 and CDR2: LNHNV and YYDKDF (reference sequence). CDR3 sequence: CATSRYGGQGLTEAFF. The CDR3, as DNA: TGTGCCACCAGCAGATACGGTGGGCAGGGTCTAACTGAAGCTTTCTTT. Combining the CDR3 with reference TRBV15 and TRBJ1-1 gives the whole variable domain DAMVIQNPRYQVTQFGKPVTLSCSQTLNHNVMYWYQQKSSQAPKLLFHYYDKDFNNEADTPDNFQSRRPNTSFCFLDIRSPGLGDTAMYLCATSRYGGQGLTEAFFGQGTRLTVV.

This clone was detected a few times. The chain couples TRBV6-5 to TRBJ1-2; 10 nucleotides align to TRBD1. CDR3 size: 15 residues. The germline V gene encodes CDR1 MNHEY and CDR2 SVGAGI. The trim removed 7 bases at V and 7 bases at J, leaving 12 bases unmatched. As DNA, the CDR3 is TGTGCCAGCACCTACATCCGACAGGGGGCCGGTGGCTACACCTTC. This sequence encodes CASTYIRQGAGGYTF.

The chain is built from TRBV19 and TRBJ1-5; TRBD1 might be the D (6 bases). This CDR3 is 14 amino acids long. Germline CDR1 LNHDA, CDR2 SQIVND (reference sequence). V was pared by 6 bases and J by 2 bases, with 11 bases between. The CDR3 DNA is TGTGCCAGTAGGTGGGGGCACGGCAATCAGCCCCAGCATTTT. Translation gives CASRWGHGNQPQHF.

The CDR3 DNA reads as TGTGCCAGCAGCTTTGGGTGGGGGGCGAACACCGGGGAGCTGTTTTTT. It specifies CASSFGWGANTGELFF. V gene TRBV11-2 combines with J gene TRBJ2-2; tentatively, D is TRBD2 (6 bases). Germline lookup yields CDR1 SGHAT and CDR2 FQNNGV. The CDR3 is 16 residues long. V was shortened by 3 bases and J by 0 bases, with 11 bases between the two germline ends.

The chain has TRBV28 and TRBJ1-5; D may be TRBD1 (6 bases). From germline, CDR1 is MDHEN and CDR2 SYDVKM. CDR3 length equals 13 residues. Trimming cost V 5 bases and J 6 bases, with 11 bases left between them. The CDR3 DNA sequence: TGTGCCAGCAGTCGACAGGTTAGTCAGCCCCAGCATTTT. Protein product: CASSRQVSQPQHF.

The chain is built from TRBV9 and TRBJ1-1; D may be TRBD1 (5 bases). The CDR3 is 15 amino acids. In germline, CDR1 is SGDLS, CDR2 YYNGEE. V lost 4 bases to trimming and J lost 5 bases, with 18 bases between them. CDR3 amino acids: CASSYQGGAGTEAFF. The CDR3 bases are TGTGCCAGCAGCTACCAGGGAGGCGCGGGAACTGAAGCTTTCTTT.

The chain couples TRBV25-1 to TRBJ1-6; D perhaps matches TRBD1 (6 bases). CDR1 MGHDK and CDR2 SYGVNS come from the germline V gene. Trimming left V 2 bases short and J 4 bases short, with 9 bases between. The CDR3 is made up of 15 amino acids. The CDR3, as DNA: TGTGCCAGCAGTGAAGGGACACTTTATAATTCACCCCTCCACTTT. Amino acids: CASSEGTLYNSPLHF. Based on the CDR3 plus reference TRBV25-1 and TRBJ1-6, the full variable domain is EADIYQTPRYLVIGTGKKITLECSQTMGHDKMYWYQQDPGMELHLIHYSYGVNSTEKGDLSSESTVSRIRTEHFPLTLESARPSHTSQYLCASSEGTLYNSPLHFGNGTRLTVT.

The gene calls are TRBV10-1 and TRBJ2-2; D perhaps matches TRBD2 (5 bases). This CDR3 contains 14 residues. Trimming cost V 6 bases and J 6 bases, with 14 bases left between them. Per the germline V gene, CDR1 is WNHNN and CDR2 is SYGVQD (reference sequence). The CDR3 DNA follows: TGCGCCAGCAGCCCAGAGGGAAGGTCCGGGGAGCTGTTTTTT. Protein sequence: CASSPEGRSGELFF.

This clone was counted a single time. This chain joins TRBV25-1 and TRBJ2-7; the D is unclear. Germline assignment: CDR1 MGHDK and CDR2 SYGVNS. The CDR3 is 11 residues long. V lost 5 bases to trimming and J lost 7 bases, with 9 bases between them. The CDR3 loop reads CASSSLGEQYF. The CDR3 DNA reads as TGTGCCAGCAGTTCCCTCGGGGAGCAGTACTTC.

This chain uses TRBV11-2 with TRBJ1-2, with D tentatively TRBD1 (5 bases). V was shortened by 3 bases and J by 2 bases, with 10 bases between the two germline ends. Germline-derived CDR1 and CDR2 are SGHAT and FQNNGV. This CDR3 spans 14 amino acids. For the CDR3, the DNA is TGTGCCAGCAGCTTCAGGGTTGCGAACTATGGCTACACCTTC. It is translated as CASSFRVANYGYTF.

This clone was seen only a few times. The chain combines TRBV9 with TRBJ2-5, with 8 bases fitting TRBD2. Unmatched junction bases numbered 9, after V lost 0 bases and J lost 5 bases. The CDR3 extends over 16 amino acids. Per the germline V gene, CDR1 is SGDLS and CDR2 is YYNGEE. This chain's CDR3 is CASSVGAAGAGETQYF. CDR3 DNA sequence: TGTGCCAGCAGCGTAGGGGCAGCGGGAGCGGGGGAGACCCAGTACTTC.

The rearrangement joins TRBV9 to TRBJ1-2; D ambiguous. The germline V gene has CDR1 SGDLS and CDR2 YYNGEE. This CDR3 region has 14 residues. Trimming took off 5 bases at V and 0 bases at J, with 11 bases between the two ends. The CDR3 DNA sequence: TGTGCCAGCAGACCCGGAGGGTCTAACTATGGCTACACCTTC. Translated, it gives CASRPGGSNYGYTF.

This chain joins TRBV5-1 and TRBJ2-1; 9 nucleotides agree with TRBD2. The V segment lost 2 bases and the J segment 6 bases; nucleotides outside the gene matches: 3. Looked up from germline, CDR1 is SGHRS and CDR2 is YFSETQ. This CDR3 is built from 14 residues. The chain's CDR3 is CASSLERGVNEQFF. The CDR3 bases are TGCGCCAGCAGCTTAGAGCGGGGGGTCAATGAGCAGTTCTTC.

This sequence joins TRBV28 and TRBJ2-7; perhaps TRBD2 as D (6 bases). Trimming took 3 bases from V and 2 from J, leaving 11 bases between them. Germline loops: CDR1 MDHEN, CDR2 SYDVKM. The CDR3 is 14 amino acids. The CDR3 coding sequence is TGTGCCAGCAGTTTTAGGAGGGGACCCTACGAGCAGTACTTC. It encodes CASSFRRGPYEQYF.

The gene calls are TRBV27 and TRBJ1-4; perhaps TRBD1 as D (6 bases). V was pared by 5 bases and J by 8 bases, with 18 bases between. Germline loops: CDR1 MNHEY, CDR2 SMNVEV (reference sequence). This CDR3 spans 15 amino acids. This CDR3 is CASSADSFEGEKLFF. CDR3 coding DNA: TGTGCCAGCAGTGCGGACAGCTTCGAGGGGGAAAAACTGTTTTTT.

The chain couples TRBV24-1 to TRBJ2-1; 14 nucleotides line up with TRBD2. J was trimmed by 6 bases and V by 4 bases; bases with no gene match: 4. The CDR3 is made up of 16 amino acids. Germline CDR1 reads KGHDR; CDR2 reads SFDVKD. The CDR3 loop is CATSDSGTSGGNEQFF. The CDR3 nucleotides are TGTGCCACCAGTGACTCCGGGACTAGCGGGGGCAATGAGCAGTTCTTC.

V usage is TRBV9 and J usage is TRBJ2-1; 9 bases fit TRBD2. Trimming at V came to 3 bases and at J to 6 bases, leaving 10 bases not matched to a gene. This CDR3 region has 16 residues. The germline V gene has CDR1 SGDLS and CDR2 YYNGEE. The CDR3 DNA reads as TGTGCCAGCAGCGGATTGGGCGGGGGGGTTTTCAATGAGCAGTTCTTC. As protein: CASSGLGGGVFNEQFF.

The chain combines TRBV12-3 or TRBV12-4 with TRBJ1-2, with a weak D call TRBD1 (6 bases). This CDR3 is 12 amino acids long. Trimming shortened V by 6 bases and J by 6 bases, and 11 bases separated the two germline ends. The CDR3 loop reads CASSDRFHGYTF. In DNA form, the CDR3 reads TGTGCCAGCAGCGACAGGTTCCATGGCTACACCTTC.

DNA for the CDR3: TGCGCCAGCAGTGAGTCGACTTATGAGCCTAGCACAGATACGCAGTATTTT. It encodes CASSESTYEPSTDTQYF. The chain carries TRBV10-1 and TRBJ2-3; D remains ambiguous. V lost 0 bases and J 0 bases, leaving 13 bases between the germline ends. CDR1 WNHNN and CDR2 SYGVQD come from the germline V gene (reference sequence). CDR3 length equals 17 residues.

V usage is TRBV3-1 (or the pseudogene TRBV3-2) and J usage is TRBJ2-2, with D unresolved. V lost 3 bases, J lost 9 bases, and 8 bases lay in between. Germline V gene lookup returns CDR1 LGHDT and CDR2 YNNKEL (reference sequence). There are 12 residues in the CDR3. CDR3 loop: CASSHGGWELFF. The DNA for the CDR3 is TGTGCCAGCAGCCACGGCGGATGGGAGCTGTTTTTT.

This clone was observed a few times. The chain has TRBV3-1 (or the pseudogene TRBV3-2) and TRBJ2-7; no clear D. The V end was cut by 1 base, the J end by 6 bases, with 10 bases between. The CDR3 extends over 13 amino acids. Per germline, CDR1 LGHDT and CDR2 YNNKEL (reference sequence). The CDR3 DNA reads TGTGCCAGCAGCCAAGGGCGGTCCGGCGAGCAGTACTTC. It encodes CASSQGRSGEQYF.

The rearrangement links TRBV5-1 to TRBJ1-4; tentatively, D is TRBD1 (5 bases). Germline V gene sequence: CDR1 SGHRS, CDR2 YFSETQ. The CDR3 consists of 15 residues. Between the trimmed V and J ends, which lost 0 bases and 7 bases, there was a span of 13 bases. The CDR3 is CASSLGAARGEKLFF. CDR3 in DNA: TGCGCCAGCAGCTTGGGGGCAGCTAGGGGTGAAAAACTGTTTTTT.

This clone was seen a few times. The V and J genes are TRBV19 and TRBJ2-1; TRBD2 agrees at 7 bases. Germline values: CDR1 LNHDA, CDR2 SQIVND (reference sequence). The CDR3 length is 15 residues. Germline trimming cut 7 bases from V and 5 bases from J; bases unmatched to any gene: 11. The CDR3, as DNA: TGTGCCAGTACCTTCAGCGGGATAGTGAACAATGAGCAGTTCTTC. It codes for CASTFSGIVNNEQFF.

The V and J genes are TRBV19 and TRBJ2-3; 7 bases align to TRBD2. The CDR3 has 15 amino acids. The ends lost 6 bases at V and 7 bases at J; junction bases unmatched: 13. Looked up from germline, CDR1 is LNHDA and CDR2 is SQIVND (reference sequence). CDR3 region: CASSRRLARTNTQYF. The DNA of the CDR3 is TGTGCCAGTAGCCGCCGACTAGCTCGGACCAATACGCAGTATTTT.

This clone was found once. V usage is TRBV7-9 and J usage is TRBJ2-7; 8 bases are shared with TRBD1. V lost 6 bases to trimming and J lost 2 bases; unmatched junction nucleotides: 6. The CDR3 has 14 residues. The germline gives CDR1 SEHNR, CDR2 FQNEAQ (reference sequence). This chain's CDR3 is CASSTGTGPYEQYF. The CDR3 nucleotides are TGTGCCAGCAGTACCGGGACAGGACCCTACGAGCAGTACTTC.

V gene TRBV5-5 combines with J gene TRBJ1-6; D not certain. The length of the CDR3 is 13 residues. Trimming removed 5 bases at V and 10 bases at J, with 13 bases between. Per germline, CDR1 SGHKS and CDR2 YYEKEE (reference sequence). The CDR3 sequence: CASRPGQPSPLHF. The CDR3 region has the DNA TGTGCCAGCAGACCAGGCCAACCGTCACCCCTCCACTTT.